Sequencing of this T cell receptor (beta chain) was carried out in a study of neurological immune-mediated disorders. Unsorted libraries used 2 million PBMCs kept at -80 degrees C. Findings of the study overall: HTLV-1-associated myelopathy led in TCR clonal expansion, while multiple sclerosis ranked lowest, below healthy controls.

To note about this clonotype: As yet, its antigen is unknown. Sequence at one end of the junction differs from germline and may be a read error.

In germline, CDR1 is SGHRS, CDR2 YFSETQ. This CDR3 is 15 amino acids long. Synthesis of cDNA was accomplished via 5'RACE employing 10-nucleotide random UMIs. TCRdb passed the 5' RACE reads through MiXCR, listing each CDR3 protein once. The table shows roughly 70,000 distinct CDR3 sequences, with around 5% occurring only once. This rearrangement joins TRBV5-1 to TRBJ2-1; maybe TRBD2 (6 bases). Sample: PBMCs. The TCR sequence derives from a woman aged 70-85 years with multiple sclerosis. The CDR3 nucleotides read TGCGTCAGCAGCTTGGAGGGGTCTAGCCCGGGTGCGCAGTTCTTC. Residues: CVSSLEGSSPGAQFF.